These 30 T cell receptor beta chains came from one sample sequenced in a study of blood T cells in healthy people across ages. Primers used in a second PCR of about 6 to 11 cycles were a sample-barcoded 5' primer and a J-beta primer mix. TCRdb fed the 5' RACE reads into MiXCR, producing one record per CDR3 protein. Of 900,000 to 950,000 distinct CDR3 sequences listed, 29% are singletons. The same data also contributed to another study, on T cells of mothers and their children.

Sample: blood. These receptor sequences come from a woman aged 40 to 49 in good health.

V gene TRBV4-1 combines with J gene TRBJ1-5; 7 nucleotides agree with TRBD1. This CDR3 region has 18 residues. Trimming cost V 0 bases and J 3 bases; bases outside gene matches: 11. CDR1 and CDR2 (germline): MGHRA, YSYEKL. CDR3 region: CASSQDPRTGIDNQPQHF. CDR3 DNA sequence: TGCGCCAGCAGCCAAGACCCTCGGACAGGCATCGACAATCAGCCCCAGCATTTT.

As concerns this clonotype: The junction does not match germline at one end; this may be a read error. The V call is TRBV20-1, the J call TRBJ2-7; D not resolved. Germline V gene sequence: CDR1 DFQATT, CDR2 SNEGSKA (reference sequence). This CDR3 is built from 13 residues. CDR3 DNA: TGCAGTGCTAGGAACGATGTAGCCTACGGGCAGTACTTC. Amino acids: CSARNDVAYGQYF.

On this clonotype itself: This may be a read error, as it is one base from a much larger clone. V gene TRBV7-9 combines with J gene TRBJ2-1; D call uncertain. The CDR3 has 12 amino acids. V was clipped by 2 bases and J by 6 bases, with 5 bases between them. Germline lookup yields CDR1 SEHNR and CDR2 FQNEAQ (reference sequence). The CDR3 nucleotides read TGTGCCAGCAGCTTAATGAGCAATGAGCAGTTCTTC. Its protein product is CASSLMSNEQFF. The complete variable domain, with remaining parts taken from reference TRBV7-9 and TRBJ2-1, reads DTGVSQNPRHKITKRGQNVTFRCDPISEHNRLYWYRQTLGQGPEFLTYFQNEAQLEKSRLLSDRFSAERPKGSFSTLEIQRTEQGDSAMYLCASSLMSNEQFFGPGTRLTVL.

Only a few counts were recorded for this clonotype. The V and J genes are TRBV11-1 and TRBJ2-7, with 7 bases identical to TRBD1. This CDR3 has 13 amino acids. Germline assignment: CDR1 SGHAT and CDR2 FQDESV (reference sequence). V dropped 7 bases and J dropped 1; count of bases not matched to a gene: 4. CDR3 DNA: TGTGCCAGCAACCGACAGGGATCCTACGAGCAGTACTTC. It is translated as CASNRQGSYEQYF.

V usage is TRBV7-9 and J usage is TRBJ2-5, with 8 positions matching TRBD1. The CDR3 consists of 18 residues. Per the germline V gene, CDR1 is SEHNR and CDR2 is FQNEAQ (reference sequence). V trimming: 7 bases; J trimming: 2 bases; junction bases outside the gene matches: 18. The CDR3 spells CASTSLRGLNLLQETQYF. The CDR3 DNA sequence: TGTGCCAGCACCTCCCTCAGGGGGCTCAACCTATTGCAAGAGACCCAGTACTTC.

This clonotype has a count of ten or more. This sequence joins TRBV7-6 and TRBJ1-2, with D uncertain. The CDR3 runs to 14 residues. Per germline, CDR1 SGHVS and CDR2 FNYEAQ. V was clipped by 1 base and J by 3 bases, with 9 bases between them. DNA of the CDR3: TGTGCCAGCAGCTTAGATACCAGTTACTATGGCTACACCTTC. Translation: CASSLDTSYYGYTF.

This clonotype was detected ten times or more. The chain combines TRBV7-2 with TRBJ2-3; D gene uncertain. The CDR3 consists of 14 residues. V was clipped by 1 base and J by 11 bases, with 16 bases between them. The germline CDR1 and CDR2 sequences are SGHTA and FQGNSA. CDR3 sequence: CASSLDSGGFGQYF. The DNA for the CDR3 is TGTGCCAGCAGCTTAGATAGTGGTGGATTCGGGCAGTATTTT.

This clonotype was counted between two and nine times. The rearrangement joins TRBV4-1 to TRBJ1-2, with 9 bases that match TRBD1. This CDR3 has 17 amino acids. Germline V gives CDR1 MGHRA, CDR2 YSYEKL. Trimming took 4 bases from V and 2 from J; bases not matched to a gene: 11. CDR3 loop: CASSRTQGATTNYGYTF. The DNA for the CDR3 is TGCGCCAGCAGCCGCACACAGGGGGCGACCACCAACTATGGCTACACCTTC.

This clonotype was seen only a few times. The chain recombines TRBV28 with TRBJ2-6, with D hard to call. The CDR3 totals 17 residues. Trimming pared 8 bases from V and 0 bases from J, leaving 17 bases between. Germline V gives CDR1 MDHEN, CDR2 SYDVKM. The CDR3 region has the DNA TGTGCCAGCGCCTACCAAAGAAGAAACTCTGGGGCCAACGTCCTGACTTTC. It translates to CASAYQRRNSGANVLTF.

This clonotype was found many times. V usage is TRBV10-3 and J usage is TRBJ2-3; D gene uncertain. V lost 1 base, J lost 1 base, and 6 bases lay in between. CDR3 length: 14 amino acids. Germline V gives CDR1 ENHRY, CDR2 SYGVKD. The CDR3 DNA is TGTGCCATCAGTGAGTTAGGAGGCACAGATACGCAGTATTTT. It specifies CAISELGGTDTQYF.

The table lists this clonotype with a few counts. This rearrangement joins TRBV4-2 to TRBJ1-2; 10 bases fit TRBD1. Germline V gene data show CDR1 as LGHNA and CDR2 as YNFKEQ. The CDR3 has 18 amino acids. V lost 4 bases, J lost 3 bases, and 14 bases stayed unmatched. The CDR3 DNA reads TGTGCCAGCAGCCCCTCTTTCTCGACAGGGGGCGAAGACTATGGCTACACCTTC. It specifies CASSPSFSTGGEDYGYTF.

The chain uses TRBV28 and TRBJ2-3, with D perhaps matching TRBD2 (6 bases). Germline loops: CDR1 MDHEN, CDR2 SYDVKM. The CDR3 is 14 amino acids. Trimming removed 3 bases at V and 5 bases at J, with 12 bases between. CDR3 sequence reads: CASSFKWRGDTQYF. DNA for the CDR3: TGTGCCAGCAGTTTTAAATGGAGGGGAGATACGCAGTATTTT. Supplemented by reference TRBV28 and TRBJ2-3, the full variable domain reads DVKVTQSSRYLVKRTGEKVFLECVQDMDHENMFWYRQDPGLGLRLIYFSYDVKMKEKGDIPEGYSVSREKKERFSLILESASTNQTSMYLCASSFKWRGDTQYFGPGTRLTVL.

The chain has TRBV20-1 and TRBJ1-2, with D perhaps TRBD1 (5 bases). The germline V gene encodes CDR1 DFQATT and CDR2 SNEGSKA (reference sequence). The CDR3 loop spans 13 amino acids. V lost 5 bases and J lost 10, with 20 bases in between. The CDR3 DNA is TGCAGTGCTCGAGGGGACGCGGCAGTTGACTACACCTTC. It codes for CSARGDAAVDYTF.

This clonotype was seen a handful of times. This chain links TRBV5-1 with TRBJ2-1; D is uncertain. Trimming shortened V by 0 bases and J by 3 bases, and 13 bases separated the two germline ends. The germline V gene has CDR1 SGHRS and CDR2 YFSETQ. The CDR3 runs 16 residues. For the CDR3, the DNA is TGCGCCAGCAGCTTGGACCCCAGGCTGAACTACAATGAGCAGTTCTTC. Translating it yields CASSLDPRLNYNEQFF.

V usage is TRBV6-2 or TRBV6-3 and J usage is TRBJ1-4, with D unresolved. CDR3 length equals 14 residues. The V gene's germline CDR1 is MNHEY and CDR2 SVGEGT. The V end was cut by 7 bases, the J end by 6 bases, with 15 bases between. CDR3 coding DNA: TGTGCCAGCACCCCGGGAGGAAGGGATGAAAAACTGTTTTTT. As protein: CASTPGGRDEKLFF.

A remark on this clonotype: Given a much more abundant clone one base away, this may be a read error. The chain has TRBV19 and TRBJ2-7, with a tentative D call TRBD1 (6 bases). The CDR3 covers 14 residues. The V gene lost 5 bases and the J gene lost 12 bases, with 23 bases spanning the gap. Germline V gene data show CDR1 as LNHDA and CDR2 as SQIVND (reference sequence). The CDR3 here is CASSGQSSQETRYF. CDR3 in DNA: TGTGCCAGTAGTGGACAGTCTTCTCAAGAGACCCGGTACTTC.

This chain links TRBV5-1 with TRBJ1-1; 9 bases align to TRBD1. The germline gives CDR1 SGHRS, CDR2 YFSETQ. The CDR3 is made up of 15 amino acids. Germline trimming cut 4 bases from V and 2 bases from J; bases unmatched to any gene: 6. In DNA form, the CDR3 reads TGCGCCAGCAGCCGGACAGGGGATTTAAACACTGAAGCTTTCTTT. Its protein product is CASSRTGDLNTEAFF.

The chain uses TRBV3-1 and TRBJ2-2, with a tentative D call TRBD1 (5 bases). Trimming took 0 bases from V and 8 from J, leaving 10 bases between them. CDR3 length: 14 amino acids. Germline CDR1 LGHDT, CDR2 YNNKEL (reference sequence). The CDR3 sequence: CASSQDYGAGELFF. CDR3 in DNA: TGTGCCAGCAGCCAAGATTATGGGGCGGGGGAGCTGTTTTTT.

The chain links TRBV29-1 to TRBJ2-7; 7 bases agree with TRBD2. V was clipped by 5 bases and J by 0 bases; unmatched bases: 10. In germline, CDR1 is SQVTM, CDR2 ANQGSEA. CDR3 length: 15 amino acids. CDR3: CSVTGRGVSSYEQYF. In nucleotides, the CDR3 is TGCAGCGTTACGGGACGGGGGGTAAGCTCCTACGAGCAGTACTTC.

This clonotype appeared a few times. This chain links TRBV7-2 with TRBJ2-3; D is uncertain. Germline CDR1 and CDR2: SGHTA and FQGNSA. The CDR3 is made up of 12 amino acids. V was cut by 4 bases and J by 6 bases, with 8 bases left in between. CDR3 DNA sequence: TGTGCCAGCAGCTACACAAGGGATACGCAGTATTTT. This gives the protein CASSYTRDTQYF.

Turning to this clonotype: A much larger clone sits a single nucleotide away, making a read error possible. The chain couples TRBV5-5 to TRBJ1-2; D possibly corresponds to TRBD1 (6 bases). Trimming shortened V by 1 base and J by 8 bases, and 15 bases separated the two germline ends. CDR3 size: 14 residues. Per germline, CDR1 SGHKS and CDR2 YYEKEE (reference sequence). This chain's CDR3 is CASSLTLGALGYTF. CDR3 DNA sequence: TGTGCCAGCAGCTTGACGTTGGGGGCGCTCGGCTACACCTTC.

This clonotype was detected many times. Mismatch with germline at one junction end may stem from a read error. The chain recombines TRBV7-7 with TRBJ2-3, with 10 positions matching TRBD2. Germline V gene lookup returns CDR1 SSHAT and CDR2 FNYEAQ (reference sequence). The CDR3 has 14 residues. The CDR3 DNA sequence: TGTGCTAGCAGCCCCGGGACTAGCGCAGATACGCAGTATTTT. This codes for CASSPGTSADTQYF.

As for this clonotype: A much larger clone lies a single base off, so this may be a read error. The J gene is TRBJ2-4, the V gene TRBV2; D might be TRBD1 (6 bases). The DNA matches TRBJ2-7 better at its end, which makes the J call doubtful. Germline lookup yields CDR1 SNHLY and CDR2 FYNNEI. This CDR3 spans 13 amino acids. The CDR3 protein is CASNPGDGYEQYF. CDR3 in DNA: TGTGCCAGCAATCCAGGGGATGGTTACGAGCAGTACTTC.

The CDR3 loop reads CSAREVAGTTYEQYF. The CDR3 nucleotides are TGCAGTGCTAGAGAGGTTGCCGGGACAACCTACGAGCAGTACTTC. The V gene is TRBV20-1, the J gene TRBJ2-7; D is perhaps TRBD1 (6 bases). The CDR3 runs 15 residues. Trimming removed 0 bases from V and 2 bases from J, with 14 bases in between. Germline CDR1 and CDR2: DFQATT and SNEGSKA (reference sequence).

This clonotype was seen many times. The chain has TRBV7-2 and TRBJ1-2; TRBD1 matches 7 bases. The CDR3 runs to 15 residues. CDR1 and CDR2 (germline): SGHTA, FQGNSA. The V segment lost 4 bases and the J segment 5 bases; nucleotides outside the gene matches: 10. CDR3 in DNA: TGTGCCAGCAGCTCGCGACAGGGCGGTGGGTATGGCTACACCTTC. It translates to CASSSRQGGGYGYTF.

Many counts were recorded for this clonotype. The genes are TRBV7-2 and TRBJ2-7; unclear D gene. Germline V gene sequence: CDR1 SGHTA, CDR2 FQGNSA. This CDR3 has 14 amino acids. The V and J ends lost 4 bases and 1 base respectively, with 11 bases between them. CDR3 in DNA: TGTGCCAGCAGCTCCGCCTCAAAGTCCTACGAGCAGTACTTC. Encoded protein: CASSSASKSYEQYF.

Here the CDR3 DNA reads TGCGCCAGCAGCCTCACCGGGACAGTGCGAGAGACCCAGTACTTC. This gives the protein CASSLTGTVRETQYF. The rearrangement joins TRBV5-1 to TRBJ2-5; 7 positions match TRBD1. With V trimmed by 4 bases and J by 4 bases, 10 bases remained unmatched. The CDR3 sequence is 15 residues long. Germline CDR1 is SGHRS and CDR2 is YFSETQ.

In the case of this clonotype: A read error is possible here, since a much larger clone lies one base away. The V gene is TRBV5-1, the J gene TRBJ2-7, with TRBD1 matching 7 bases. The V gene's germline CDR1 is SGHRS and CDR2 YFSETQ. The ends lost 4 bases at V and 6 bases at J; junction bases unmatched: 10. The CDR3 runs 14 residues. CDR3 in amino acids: CASSHRDRDCEQYF. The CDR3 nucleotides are TGCGCCAGCAGCCACCGGGACAGAGACTGCGAGCAGTACTTC.

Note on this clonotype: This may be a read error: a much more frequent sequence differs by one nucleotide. CDR3 protein: CTSSPAGGYEQYF. DNA of the CDR3: TGTACCAGCAGCCCCGCCGGGGGCTACGAGCAGTACTTC. The chain uses TRBV7-3 and TRBJ2-7; TRBD2 might be the D (6 bases). Germline-derived CDR1 and CDR2 are SGHTA and FQGTGA. CDR3 size: 13 residues.

CDR3 sequence: CSASRTGSTWEQYF. The CDR3 DNA sequence: TGCAGTGCTAGCAGGACAGGGTCTACGTGGGAGCAGTACTTC. This chain links TRBV20-1 with TRBJ2-7; 8 bases are a match to TRBD1. Germline loops: CDR1 DFQATT, CDR2 SNEGSKA (reference sequence). CDR3 length equals 14 residues. The junction had 11 bases not matched to a gene; V was cut back by 3 bases and J by 7 bases.